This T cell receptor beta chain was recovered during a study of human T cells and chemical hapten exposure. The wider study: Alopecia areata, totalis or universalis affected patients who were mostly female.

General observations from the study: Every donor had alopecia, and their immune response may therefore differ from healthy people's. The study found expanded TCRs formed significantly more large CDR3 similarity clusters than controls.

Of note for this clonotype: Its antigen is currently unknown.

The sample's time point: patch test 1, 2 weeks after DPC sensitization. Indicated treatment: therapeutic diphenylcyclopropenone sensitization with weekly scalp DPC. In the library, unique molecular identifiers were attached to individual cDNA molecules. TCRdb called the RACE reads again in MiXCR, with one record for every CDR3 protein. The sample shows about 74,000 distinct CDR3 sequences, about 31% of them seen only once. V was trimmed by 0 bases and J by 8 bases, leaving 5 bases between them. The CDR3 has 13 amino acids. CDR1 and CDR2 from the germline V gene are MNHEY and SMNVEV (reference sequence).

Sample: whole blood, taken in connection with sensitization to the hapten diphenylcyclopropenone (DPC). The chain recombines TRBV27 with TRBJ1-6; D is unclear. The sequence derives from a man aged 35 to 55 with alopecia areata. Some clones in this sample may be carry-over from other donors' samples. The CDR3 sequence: CASSLSFDSPLHF. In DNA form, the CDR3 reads TGTGCCAGCAGTTTATCGTTTGATTCACCCCTCCACTTT.